These T cell receptor beta chains were read from a single sample in a study of response to subunit inactivated influenza vaccine. TCRdb itself ran the RT-PCR reads through MiXCR, one entry per CDR3 protein. Found here are 300,000 to 350,000 distinct CDR3 sequences, 21% of them singletons; the top ten hold 10%. The sample here was PBMCs from blood, taken around 22 months after vaccination. The source of these receptors is a man between 50 and 69 years old who received an inactivated influenza vaccine. The CDR3 runs from the conserved cysteine through the conserved F or W. A D gene is named only where the DNA matches it firmly. The listing skips clone size in some rows; elsewhere it reads once, few, many or a size class.

cdr3_aa,cdr3_nt,clone_size,v_call,j_call,d_call
CSVARGLDYGYTF,TGCAGCGTTGCGAGGGGACTCGACTATGGCTACACCTTC,many,TRBV29-1,TRBJ1-2,NA
CSAFGGVGLGELFF,TGCAGTGCTTTCGGGGGAGTGGGACTCGGGGAGCTGTTTTTT,few,TRBV20-1,TRBJ2-2,NA
CASSESVYNEQFF,TGTGCCAGCAGCGAAAGCGTTTACAATGAGCAGTTCTTC,NA,TRBV9,TRBJ2-1,NA
CSVDYRAAEAFF,TGCAGCGTTGACTACAGGGCTGCTGAAGCTTTCTTT,few,TRBV29-1,TRBJ1-1,NA
CASSFQGGAGELFF,TGTGCCAGCAGCTTCCAGGGTGGTGCCGGGGAGCTGTTTTTT,NA,TRBV7-9,TRBJ2-2,NA
CASRGDTGELFF,TGTGCCAGCAGGGGGGACACCGGGGAGCTGTTTTTT,many,TRBV12-3/TRBV12-4,TRBJ2-2,NA
CATGQGTNTGELFF,TGTGCCACGGGACAGGGGACGAACACCGGGGAGCTGTTTTTT,NA,TRBV9,TRBJ2-2,TRBD1
CASSLRGGQSSYNSPLHF,TGTGCCAGCAGCTTACGTGGGGGGCAAAGCTCCTATAATTCACCCCTCCACTTT,NA,TRBV11-2,TRBJ1-6,NA
CASSYRQGPVYGYTF,TGTGCCAGCAGCTACAGACAGGGCCCAGTCTATGGCTACACCTTC,NA,TRBV14,TRBJ1-2,TRBD1
CASSQEEQGGGTDTQYF,TGTGCCAGCAGCCAAGAGGAGCAGGGAGGAGGCACAGATACGCAGTATTTT,few,TRBV3-1,TRBJ2-3,NA
CASSFGANSPLHF,TGTGCCAGCAGTTTCGGAGCCAATTCACCCCTCCACTTT,many,TRBV12-3/TRBV12-4,TRBJ1-6,NA
CASRHEDHYGYTF,TGTGCCAGCAGGCACGAGGACCACTATGGCTACACCTTC,NA,TRBV6-1,TRBJ1-2,NA
CASSTRQEDTQYF,TGTGCCAGCAGCACTCGACAGGAGGATACGCAGTATTTT,NA,TRBV7-2,TRBJ2-3,NA
CASSLPGASYGYTF,TGTGCCAGCAGCTTACCGGGGGCTTCTTACGGCTACACCTTC,NA,TRBV7-2,TRBJ1-2,NA
CSASVDRGAEKLFF,TGCAGTGCTAGCGTCGACAGGGGCGCTGAAAAACTGTTTTTT,NA,TRBV20-1,TRBJ1-4,TRBD1
CASSQDPVDYGYTF,TGCGCCAGCAGCCAAGATCCGGTGGACTATGGCTACACCTTC,few,TRBV4-1,TRBJ1-2,NA
CSARDRGGTSGSRTYNEQFF,TGCAGTGCTAGAGATCGGGGGGGGACTAGCGGGAGTAGAACCTACAATGAGCAGTTCTTC,many,TRBV20-1,TRBJ2-1,TRBD2
CASSLTVSGNTIYF,TGTGCCAGCAGTCTGACAGTCTCTGGAAACACCATATATTTT,NA,TRBV12-3/TRBV12-4,TRBJ1-3,NA
CSARGLRGTEAFF,TGCAGTGCTAGAGGGCTCAGGGGCACTGAAGCTTTCTTT,NA,TRBV20-1,TRBJ1-1,NA
CASSPVTSGANVLTF,TGCGCCAGCAGCCCCGTTACCTCTGGGGCCAACGTCCTGACTTTC,few,TRBV4-3,TRBJ2-6,NA
CASRASGRSSYNEQFF,TGCGCCAGCAGGGCTAGCGGGCGAAGCTCCTACAATGAGCAGTTCTTC,NA,TRBV5-1,TRBJ2-1,TRBD2
CASRPGQNKETQYF,TGTGCCAGTAGACCGGGACAGAATAAAGAGACCCAGTACTTC,NA,TRBV19,TRBJ2-5,TRBD1
CASSTHLADTQYF,TGTGCCAGTAGTACCCACCTGGCAGATACGCAGTATTTT,NA,TRBV19,TRBJ2-3,NA
CSASDYTEAFF,TGCAGTGCTTCAGACTACACTGAAGCTTTCTTT,NA,TRBV20-1,TRBJ1-1,NA
CASSVGLAGVGSYNEQFF,TGTGCCAGCAGCGTGGGACTAGCGGGAGTTGGGTCCTACAATGAGCAGTTCTTC,NA,TRBV9,TRBJ2-1,TRBD2
CASCIWAKALYGYTF,TGTGCCAGTTGTATCTGGGCAAAGGCTCTCTATGGCTACACCTTC,NA,TRBV19,TRBJ1-2,NA
CATSDASGQGNYGYTF,TGTGCCACCAGTGATGCCTCGGGACAGGGTAACTATGGCTACACCTTC,NA,TRBV24-1,TRBJ1-2,TRBD1
CATTKREYGKAKNIQYF,TGTGCCACCACTAAGCGGGAGTACGGAAAAGCCAAAAACATTCAGTACTTC,many,TRBV28,TRBJ2-4,TRBD2
CASSSARGLNYGYTF,TGTGCCAGCAGTTCTGCCCGTGGGCTCAACTATGGCTACACCTTC,NA,TRBV12-3/TRBV12-4,TRBJ1-2,NA
CATSPAGWEPQHF,TGTGCCACCAGCCCCGCGGGTTGGGAGCCCCAGCATTTT,few,TRBV15,TRBJ1-5,NA
CASGSGGGEWTGELFF,TGCGCCAGCGGATCCGGAGGAGGGGAATGGACCGGGGAGCTGTTTTTT,NA,TRBV5-1,TRBJ2-2,NA
CASSHDYREKTQYF,TGTGCCAGCAGCCACGACTACAGGGAGAAGACCCAGTACTTC,NA,TRBV5-6,TRBJ2-5,NA
CSARSTRRGGQETQYF,TGCAGTGCTAGATCCACGAGGCGGGGTGGCCAAGAGACCCAGTACTTC,NA,TRBV20-1,TRBJ2-5,NA
CASSPDSFITGELFF,TGTGCCAGCAGCCCGGACTCGTTCATAACCGGGGAGCTGTTTTTT,NA,TRBV6-1,TRBJ2-2,NA
CSVEDQGADTQYF,TGCAGCGTTGAAGATCAGGGGGCAGATACGCAGTATTTT,many,TRBV29-1,TRBJ2-3,TRBD1
CASSLVEDSYTGELFF,TGTGCCAGCAGCTTGGTCGAGGACTCTTACACCGGGGAGCTGTTTTTT,NA,TRBV5-4,TRBJ2-2,NA
CSVAGTSGLTDTQYF,TGCAGCGTCGCCGGGACTAGCGGCTTAACAGATACGCAGTATTTT,NA,TRBV29-1,TRBJ2-3,TRBD2
CASSQVVAGGIKEEIQYF,TGTGCCAGCAGCCAAGTCGTCGCGGGAGGCATCAAAGAAGAGATCCAGTACTTC,NA,TRBV3-1,TRBJ2-5,TRBD2
CASSLGASYNSPLHF,TGTGCCAGCAGCTTAGGGGCTTCCTATAATTCACCCCTCCACTTT,many,TRBV7-2,TRBJ1-6,NA
CASSQVRRGPTDTQYF,TGTGCCAGCAGCCAAGTTCGGCGGGGACCCACAGATACGCAGTATTTT,NA,TRBV3-1,TRBJ2-3,NA